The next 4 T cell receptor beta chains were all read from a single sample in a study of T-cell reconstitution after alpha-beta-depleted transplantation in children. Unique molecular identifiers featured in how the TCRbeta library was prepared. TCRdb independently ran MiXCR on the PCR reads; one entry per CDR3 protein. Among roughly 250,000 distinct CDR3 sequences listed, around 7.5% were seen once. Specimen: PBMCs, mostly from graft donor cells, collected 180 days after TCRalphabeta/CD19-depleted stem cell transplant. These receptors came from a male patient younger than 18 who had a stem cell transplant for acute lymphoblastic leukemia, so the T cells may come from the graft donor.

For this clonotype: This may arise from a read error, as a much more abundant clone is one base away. The chain's CDR3 is CASNDRGFLYDQYF. The CDR3 DNA reads TGTGCCAGCAATGACAGGGGGTTTCTCTACGACCAGTACTTC. The V gene is TRBV12-3 or TRBV12-4, the J gene TRBJ2-7, with 9 bases fitting TRBD1. The length of the CDR3 is 14 residues.

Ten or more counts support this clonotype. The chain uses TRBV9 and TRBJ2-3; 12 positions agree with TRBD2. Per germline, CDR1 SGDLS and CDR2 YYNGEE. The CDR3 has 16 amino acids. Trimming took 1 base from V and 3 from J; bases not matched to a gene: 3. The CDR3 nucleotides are TGTGCCAGCAGCGTACCCACTAGCGGGGGGACAGATACGCAGTATTTT. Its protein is CASSVPTSGGTDTQYF.

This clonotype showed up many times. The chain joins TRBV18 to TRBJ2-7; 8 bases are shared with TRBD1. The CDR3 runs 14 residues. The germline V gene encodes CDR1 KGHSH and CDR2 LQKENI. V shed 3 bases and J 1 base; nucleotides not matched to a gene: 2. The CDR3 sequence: CASSPDRDSYEQYF. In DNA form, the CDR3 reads TGTGCCAGCTCACCGGACAGGGATTCCTACGAGCAGTACTTC.

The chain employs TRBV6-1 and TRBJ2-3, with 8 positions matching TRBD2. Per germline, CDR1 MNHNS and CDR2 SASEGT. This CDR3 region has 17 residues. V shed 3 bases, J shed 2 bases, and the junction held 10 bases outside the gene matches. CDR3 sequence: CASSEWGLVTTTDTQYF. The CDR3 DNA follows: TGTGCCAGCAGTGAGTGGGGACTAGTTACTACCACAGATACGCAGTATTTT.